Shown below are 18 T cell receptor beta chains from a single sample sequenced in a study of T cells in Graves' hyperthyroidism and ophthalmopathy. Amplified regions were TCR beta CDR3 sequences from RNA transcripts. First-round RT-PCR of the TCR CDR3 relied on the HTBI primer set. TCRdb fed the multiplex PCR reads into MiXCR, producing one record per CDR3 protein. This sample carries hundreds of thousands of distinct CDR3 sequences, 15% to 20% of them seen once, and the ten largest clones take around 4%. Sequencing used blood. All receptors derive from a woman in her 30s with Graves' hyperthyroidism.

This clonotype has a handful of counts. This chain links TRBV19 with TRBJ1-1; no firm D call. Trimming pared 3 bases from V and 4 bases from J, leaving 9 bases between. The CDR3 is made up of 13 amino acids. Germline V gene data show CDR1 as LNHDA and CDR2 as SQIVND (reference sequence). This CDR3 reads CASSILLGTEAFF. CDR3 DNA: TGTGCCAGTAGTATCTTATTGGGCACTGAAGCTTTCTTT.

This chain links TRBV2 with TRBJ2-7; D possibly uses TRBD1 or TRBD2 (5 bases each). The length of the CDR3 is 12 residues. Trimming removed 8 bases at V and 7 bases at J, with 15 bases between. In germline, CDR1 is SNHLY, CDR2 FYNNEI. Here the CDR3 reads CASLSGAEEQYF. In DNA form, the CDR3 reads TGTGCCAGCTTATCCGGGGCTGAAGAGCAGTACTTC.

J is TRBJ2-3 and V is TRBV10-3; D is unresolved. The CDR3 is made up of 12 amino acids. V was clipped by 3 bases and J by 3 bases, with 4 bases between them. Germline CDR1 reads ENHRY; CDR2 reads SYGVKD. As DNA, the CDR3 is TGTGCCATCAGTGAAAATACAGATACGCAGTATTTT. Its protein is CAISENTDTQYF.

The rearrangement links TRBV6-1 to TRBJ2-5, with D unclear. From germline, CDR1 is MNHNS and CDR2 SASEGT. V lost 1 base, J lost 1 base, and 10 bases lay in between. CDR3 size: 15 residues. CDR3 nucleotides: TGTGCCAGCAGTGAAGTCGACGGCACCCAAGAGACCCAGTACTTC. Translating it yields CASSEVDGTQETQYF.

This chain's CDR3 is CASSFGTSGLNEQFF. As DNA, the CDR3 is TGTGCCAGCAGTTTCGGGACTAGCGGGTTGAATGAGCAGTTCTTC. The rearrangement joins TRBV27 to TRBJ2-1, with 12 bases fitting TRBD2. Germline V gene lookup returns CDR1 MNHEY and CDR2 SMNVEV (reference sequence). Germline trimming cut 3 bases from V and 7 bases from J; bases unmatched to any gene: 4. The CDR3 consists of 15 residues.

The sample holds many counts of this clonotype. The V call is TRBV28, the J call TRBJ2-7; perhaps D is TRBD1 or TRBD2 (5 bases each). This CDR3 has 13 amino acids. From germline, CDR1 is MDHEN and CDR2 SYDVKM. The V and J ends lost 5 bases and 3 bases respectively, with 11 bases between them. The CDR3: CASSGRDLYEQYF. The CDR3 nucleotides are TGTGCCAGCAGTGGCCGGGACCTCTACGAGCAGTACTTC. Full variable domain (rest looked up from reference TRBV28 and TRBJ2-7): DVKVTQSSRYLVKRTGEKVFLECVQDMDHENMFWYRQDPGLGLRLIYFSYDVKMKEKGDIPEGYSVSREKKERFSLILESASTNQTSMYLCASSGRDLYEQYFGPGTRLTVT.

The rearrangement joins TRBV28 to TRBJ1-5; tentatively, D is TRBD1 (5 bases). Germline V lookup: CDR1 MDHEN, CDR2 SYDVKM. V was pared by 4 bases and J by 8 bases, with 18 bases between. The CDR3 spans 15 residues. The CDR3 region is CASSSDGDVLKPQHF. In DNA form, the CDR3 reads TGTGCCAGCAGTTCCGACGGGGACGTTCTAAAGCCCCAGCATTTT.

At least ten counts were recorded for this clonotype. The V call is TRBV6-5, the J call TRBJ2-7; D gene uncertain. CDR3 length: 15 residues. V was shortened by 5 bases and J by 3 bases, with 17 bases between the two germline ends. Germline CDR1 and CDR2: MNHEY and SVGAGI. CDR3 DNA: TGTGCCAGCAGTCCATTGGAACCAAGCCACTACGAGCAGTACTTC. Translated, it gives CASSPLEPSHYEQYF.

This chain's CDR3 is CASRVGQGAEETQYF. CDR3 in DNA: TGCGCCAGCAGGGTAGGACAGGGGGCCGAAGAGACCCAGTACTTC. V usage is TRBV5-1 and J usage is TRBJ2-5; 11 bases are a match to TRBD1. This CDR3 has 15 amino acids. CDR1 SGHRS and CDR2 YFSETQ come from the germline V gene. V dropped 5 bases and J dropped 3; count of bases not matched to a gene: 6.

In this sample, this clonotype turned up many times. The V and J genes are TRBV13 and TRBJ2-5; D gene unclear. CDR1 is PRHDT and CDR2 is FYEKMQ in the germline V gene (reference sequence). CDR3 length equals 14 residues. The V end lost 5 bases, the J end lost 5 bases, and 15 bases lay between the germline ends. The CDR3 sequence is CASSHRLDRETQYF. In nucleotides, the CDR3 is TGTGCCAGCAGCCACCGTTTGGACCGGGAGACCCAGTACTTC.

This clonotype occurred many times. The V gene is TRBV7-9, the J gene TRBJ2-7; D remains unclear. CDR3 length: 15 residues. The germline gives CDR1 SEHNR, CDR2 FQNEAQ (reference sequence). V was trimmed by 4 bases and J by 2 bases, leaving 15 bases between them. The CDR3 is CASSSPLRAAYEQYF. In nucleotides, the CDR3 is TGTGCCAGCAGCTCCCCACTAAGGGCAGCCTACGAGCAGTACTTC.

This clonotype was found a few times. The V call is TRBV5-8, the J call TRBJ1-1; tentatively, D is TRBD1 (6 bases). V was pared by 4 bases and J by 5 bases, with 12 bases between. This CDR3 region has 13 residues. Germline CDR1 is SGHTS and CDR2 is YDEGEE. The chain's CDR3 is CASSKDRRTEAFF. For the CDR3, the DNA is TGTGCCAGCAGCAAAGACAGGAGGACTGAAGCTTTCTTT.

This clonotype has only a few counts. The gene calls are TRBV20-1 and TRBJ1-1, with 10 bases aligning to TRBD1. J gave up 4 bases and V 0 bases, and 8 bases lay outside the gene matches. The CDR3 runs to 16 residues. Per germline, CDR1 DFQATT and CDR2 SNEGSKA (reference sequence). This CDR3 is CSARDWRTGGSTEAFF. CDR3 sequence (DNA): TGCAGTGCTAGAGATTGGCGGACAGGGGGAAGCACTGAAGCTTTCTTT.

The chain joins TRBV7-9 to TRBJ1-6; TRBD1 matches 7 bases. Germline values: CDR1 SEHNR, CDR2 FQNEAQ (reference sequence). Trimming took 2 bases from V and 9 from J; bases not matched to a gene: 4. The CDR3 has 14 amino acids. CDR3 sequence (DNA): TGTGCCAGCAGCTTACGACAGGGAGGTTCACCCCTCCACTTT. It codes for CASSLRQGGSPLHF.

The CDR3 reads CSVGGVYNEQFF. CDR3 coding DNA: TGCAGCGTTGGTGGGGTATACAATGAGCAGTTCTTC. The gene calls are TRBV29-1 and TRBJ2-1; no firm D call. Germline values: CDR1 SQVTM, CDR2 ANQGSEA. This CDR3 contains 12 residues. Trimming removed 4 bases from V and 4 bases from J, with 8 bases in between.

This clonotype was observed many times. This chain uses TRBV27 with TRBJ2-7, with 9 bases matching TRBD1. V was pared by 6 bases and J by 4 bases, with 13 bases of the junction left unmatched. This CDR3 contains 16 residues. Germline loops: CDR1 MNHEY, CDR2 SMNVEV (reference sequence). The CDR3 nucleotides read TGTGCCAGCAGCCAAGCCTCCGGGACAGGGCAGTACGAGCAGTACTTC. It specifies CASSQASGTGQYEQYF.

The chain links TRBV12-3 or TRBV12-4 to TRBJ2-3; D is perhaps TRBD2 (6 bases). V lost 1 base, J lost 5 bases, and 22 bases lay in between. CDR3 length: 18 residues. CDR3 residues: CASSLVEFPRTKEDTQYF. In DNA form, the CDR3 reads TGTGCCAGCAGTTTAGTTGAGTTTCCGCGGACTAAAGAAGATACGCAGTATTTT.

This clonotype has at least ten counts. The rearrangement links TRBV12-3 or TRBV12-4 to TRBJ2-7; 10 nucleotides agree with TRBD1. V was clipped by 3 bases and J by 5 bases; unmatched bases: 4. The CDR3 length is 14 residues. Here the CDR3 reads CASSFGTGVHEQYF. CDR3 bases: TGTGCCAGCAGTTTTGGGACAGGGGTCCACGAGCAGTACTTC.